This record looks at one T cell receptor (beta chain) sequence and its context. Its cognate antigen has yet to be identified. Nothing much larger sits one base from this clone, and base qualities are not available. Relative to germline, V is 5 bases shorter and J is 7 bases shorter, with 19 bases between their ends. From the cysteine up to the phenylalanine, the CDR3 has a length of 15 residues. The read is trimmed to its CDR3 DNA, 45 bases read in frame from base 1. From the germline V gene, CDR1 is MNHEY and CDR2 is SVGEGT. This sample was included in a study of regulatory T cells in long-lasting Graves disease (dated by TCRdb to the early 2020s). With regard to the full study: Persistent Graves' disease was defined as antithyroid drug treatment for over 5 years with persistently positive TSH receptor autoantibodies. This study used TCR sequencing and RNA sequencing of peripheral blood to compare persistent Graves' disease patients against newly diagnosed Graves' disease patients. The study was conducted in China and was registered as a clinical trial. A total of around 33 samples underwent TCR sequencing, from about 13 patients with persistent Graves' disease and approximately 20 patients with newly diagnosed Graves' disease. In the clinical cohort, patients with persistent Graves' disease had used antithyroid drugs for an average of about 10.3 years. What the authors observed across the whole study: Sequencing and analysis were restricted to the TCR beta chain. Only peripheral blood was studied, because thyroid tissue, the primary lesion, was inaccessible. The authors noted that the small sample size was a limitation that may lower accuracy. Patients with persistent disease shared more public clonotypes (fewer than 3,000) than newly diagnosed patients did (more than 900). TRBV28, TRBJ1-2 and TRBJ2-5 were preferentially used in persistent disease, while TRBV20-1 and TRBJ2-1 were favored in newly diagnosed disease. Persistent Graves' disease patients showed lower TCR Shannon entropy and fewer highly expanded clones than newly diagnosed patients, suggesting clonal expansion.

Taken with the paper, the label for time point translates to: persistent/refractory GD, antithyroid drugs over 5 years with positive TRAb. For both TCR sequencing and RNA sequencing, RNA was extracted from PBMCs using TRIzol. The diagnosis of Graves' disease followed American Thyroid Association guidelines. The patients came from an endocrinology department in Xi'an, China. Each patient gave 7 to 9.5 milliliters of peripheral blood, collected in an EDTA anticoagulant tube. Ficoll Paque Plus density gradient separation was used to isolate PBMCs, and no further T cell sorting was done. An Agilent 2100 Bioanalyzer and agarose gel were used to assess RNA quality, and a NanoDrop 2000 was used to measure RNA concentration. The library was prepared using multiplex PCR. Sequencing instrument: Illumina HiSeq 4000. TCR beta libraries were built with iRepertoire HTBI primers and Arm-PCR amplification of CDR3 regions. Gel purification was performed on PCR products prior to sequencing. As for how the authors treated the data: Gene usage analysis of CDR3 amino acid clonotypes relied on the roughly 64 TRBV and more than twelve TRBJ segments identified across samples. COPE and FqMerger were used to merge filtered high-quality paired reads into contigs. BLAST was used to align contigs to IMGT TRBV, TRBD and TRBJ reference genes, with CDR3 defined following IMGT. Any clonotype with a frequency above 0.1% was counted as a highly expanded clone. Repertoire diversity was measured by Shannon entropy, and V-J evenness by the Gini coefficient. Clonotypes shared by more than one individual were considered public. TCRdb took the public reads, trimmed them with fastp at Q25, ran MiXCR for clone calling and kept in-frame beta chains. Rows are combined by CDR3 protein, so each entry shows the most common genes and DNA. TCRdb, not the original authors, processed these V and J calls. In this sample the table shows some 300,000 distinct CDR3 sequences, around 23% of which occur a single time. Jointly, the top ten make up roughly three fifths of the sample.

The material was peripheral blood mononuclear cells (PBMCs), obtained when the disease was refractory, from a patient treated with antithyroid drugs. The V gene is TRBV6-2 or TRBV6-3 and the J gene is TRBJ2-3, with the D call perhaps TRBD1 or TRBD2, as 5 bases match in each case. This clonotype was obtained from a female donor with Graves disease. The CDR3 corresponds to CASSERVKGLNTQYF. The base sequence is TGTGCCAGCAGTGAGAGGGTTAAGGGGCTTAATACGCAGTATTTT.